Following are 26 T cell receptor beta chains from one sample sequenced in a study of T-cell memory formation after mild COVID-19. One entry per CDR3 protein results from TCRdb running MiXCR on the 5' RACE reads. The sample lists 85,000 to 120,000 distinct CDR3 sequences; 9.5% to 15% were seen once. Sequences were obtained from PBMCs or a T cell subset sorted from them (not recorded which). These receptors were taken from an adult woman who had mild COVID-19 (a few samples of this study predate the infection). Cell type and time point are not known.

The CDR3 DNA follows: TGCAGCGTTGAGGACCGAGGCTACACCTTC. Translating gives CSVEDRGYTF. The V and J genes are TRBV29-1 and TRBJ1-2; D unclear. V was clipped by 3 bases and J by 8 bases, with 7 bases between them. CDR1 and CDR2 from the germline V gene are SQVTM and ANQGSEA. The CDR3 length is 10 residues.

This clonotype appeared many times. The V call is TRBV20-1, the J call TRBJ2-2, with 10 bases lining up with TRBD1. The V segment lost 3 bases and the J segment 3 bases; nucleotides outside the gene matches: 4. Germline lookup yields CDR1 DFQATT and CDR2 SNEGSKA (reference sequence). CDR3 size: 15 residues. The CDR3 loop reads CSASPGTGDTGELFF. As DNA, the CDR3 is TGCAGTGCTAGCCCCGGGACAGGGGACACCGGGGAGCTGTTTTTT.

The rearrangement uses TRBV6-2 or TRBV6-3 and TRBJ2-7; maybe TRBD1 (5 bases). With 2 bases removed from V and 3 bases from J, the gap between germline ends came to 11 bases. CDR3 length: 14 amino acids. CDR1 and CDR2 from the germline V gene are MNHEY and SVGEGT. The CDR3 region has the DNA TGTGCCAGCAGTTACCAGGGATATGACTACGAGCAGTACTTC. Its protein is CASSYQGYDYEQYF.

This clonotype was recorded a few times. The chain combines TRBV24-1 with TRBJ1-2, with TRBD1 identical over 7 bases. Germline V gene sequence: CDR1 KGHDR, CDR2 SFDVKD. V was clipped by 3 bases and J by 3 bases; unmatched bases: 3. This CDR3 region has 14 residues. The CDR3 DNA follows: TGTGCCACCAGTGATGGGACAGCCTACTATGGCTACACCTTC. Translating it yields CATSDGTAYYGYTF.

The chain couples TRBV7-6 to TRBJ2-3; unclear D gene. Trimming stripped 4 bases from V and 2 bases from J, with 10 bases between. Germline loops: CDR1 SGHVS, CDR2 FNYEAQ. The CDR3 sequence is 14 residues long. DNA for the CDR3: TGTGCCAGCAGCTACCGGAGTTACACAGATACGCAGTATTTT. Protein: CASSYRSYTDTQYF.

This clonotype has a handful of counts. The rearrangement links TRBV5-5 to TRBJ2-1; 7 nucleotides align to TRBD1. Trimming at V came to 4 bases and at J to 12 bases, leaving 10 bases not matched to a gene. Germline values: CDR1 SGHKS, CDR2 YYEKEE (reference sequence). The CDR3 has 13 amino acids. The CDR3 region is CASSLTGWKGQFF. DNA of the CDR3: TGTGCCAGCAGCCTGACAGGGTGGAAGGGGCAGTTCTTC.

This clonotype was seen more than once but under ten times. The V call is TRBV9, the J call TRBJ2-1, with D possibly being TRBD2 (5 bases). Germline loops: CDR1 SGDLS, CDR2 YYNGEE. Trimming shortened V by 2 bases and J by 0 bases, and 9 bases separated the two germline ends. The CDR3 loop spans 15 amino acids. The CDR3 sequence is CASSVEDSSYNEQFF. The CDR3 DNA reads as TGTGCCAGCAGCGTGGAGGATAGCTCCTACAATGAGCAGTTCTTC.

This clonotype was observed a handful of times. V gene TRBV27 combines with J gene TRBJ1-1; D remains ambiguous. Between the trimmed V and J ends, which lost 2 bases and 4 bases, there was a span of 8 bases. The CDR3 extends over 13 amino acids. The germline V gene encodes CDR1 MNHEY and CDR2 SMNVEV (reference sequence). The CDR3 loop reads CASSLSRTTEAFF. In DNA, the CDR3 is TGTGCCAGCAGTTTAAGCAGGACCACTGAAGCTTTCTTT.

There are a few counts of this clonotype. The chain recombines TRBV24-1 with TRBJ2-7, with 8 bases aligning to TRBD2. The CDR3 runs to 14 residues. V shed 5 bases, J shed 4 bases, and the junction held 6 bases outside the gene matches. CDR1 KGHDR and CDR2 SFDVKD come from the germline V gene. CDR3 DNA: TGTGCCACCAGTGGGAGCGGGAGTTCTTACGAGCAGTACTTC. It codes for CATSGSGSSYEQYF.

This clonotype was observed a few times. The rearrangement joins TRBV15 to TRBJ1-6; 9 nucleotides line up with TRBD1. The CDR3 is 14 amino acids. Germline-derived CDR1 and CDR2 are LNHNV and YYDKDF (reference sequence). Germline trimming cut 3 bases from V and 10 bases from J; bases unmatched to any gene: 4. The DNA of the CDR3 is TGTGCCACCAGCAGGGACAGGGGAAGATCACCCCTCCACTTT. It specifies CATSRDRGRSPLHF.

This sequence joins TRBV7-9 and TRBJ1-2; TRBD1 matches 7 bases. V was pared by 5 bases and J by 1 base, with 4 bases of the junction left unmatched. Germline V CDR1 and CDR2: SEHNR, FQNEAQ (reference sequence). The CDR3 has 14 residues. The CDR3 loop is CASSRQGFNYGYTF. DNA for the CDR3: TGTGCCAGCAGCCGACAGGGATTTAACTATGGCTACACCTTC.

The chain uses TRBV24-1 and TRBJ2-7; the D is unclear. This CDR3 spans 15 amino acids. Germline CDR1 reads KGHDR; CDR2 reads SFDVKD. V shed 4 bases and J shed 5 bases, with 17 bases lying between them. CDR3 bases: TGTGCCACCAGTGACTCTTACGGACCGCTCAACGAGCAGTACTTC. This codes for CATSDSYGPLNEQYF.

This clonotype was seen only a few times. The J gene is TRBJ2-2, the V gene TRBV6-6; 7 positions agree with TRBD1. This CDR3 is built from 22 residues. Germline assignment: CDR1 MNHNY and CDR2 SVGAGI (reference sequence). V shed 6 bases, J shed 1 base, and the junction held 26 bases outside the gene matches. In DNA, the CDR3 is TGTGCCAGCAGCAAACTTCGGATTCACCATAAAGGGGGCCTTGGGAACACCGGGGAGCTGTTTTTT. Amino acid sequence: CASSKLRIHHKGGLGNTGELFF.

Many counts were recorded for this clonotype. The chain carries TRBV11-2 and TRBJ2-1; 10 bases agree with TRBD1. Germline V gives CDR1 SGHAT, CDR2 FQNNGV. There are 14 residues in the CDR3. Unmatched junction bases numbered 6, after V lost 5 bases and J lost 8 bases. CDR3 sequence (DNA): TGTGCCAGCAGCCAGAGACAGGGGGCGTATGAGCAGTTCTTC. It yields the protein CASSQRQGAYEQFF.

V usage is TRBV12-3 or TRBV12-4 and J usage is TRBJ2-7, with 11 bases identical to TRBD2. The CDR3 is made up of 14 amino acids. V was pared by 7 bases and J by 4 bases, with 6 bases of the junction left unmatched. The CDR3, as DNA: TGTGCCAGCACCCCCGGGACTAGCGGTTACGAGCAGTACTTC. Protein sequence: CASTPGTSGYEQYF.

This chain uses TRBV6-1 with TRBJ2-1, with D possibly TRBD2 on 5 matching bases. CDR1 is MNHNS, CDR2 SASEGT, per germline. This CDR3 has 15 amino acids. Deletions cut 0 bases from V and 5 bases from J, with 11 bases between. CDR3 amino acids: CASSEALRRDNEQFF. CDR3 DNA sequence: TGTGCCAGCAGTGAAGCGCTTCGGCGGGACAATGAGCAGTTCTTC.

This clonotype was observed a handful of times. One end of the junction does not line up with germline, which may come from a read error. The chain employs TRBV20-1 and TRBJ1-1; 7 bases are shared with TRBD1. The CDR3 contains 17 residues. Per germline, CDR1 DFQATT and CDR2 SNEGSKA (reference sequence). CDR3: CSARGLGLHRGNTEAFF. The CDR3 DNA is TGCAGTGCGAGAGGCCTCGGACTTCACAGGGGCAACACTGAAGCTTTCTTT.

Only a few counts were recorded for this clonotype. This sequence joins TRBV4-1 and TRBJ2-1; 13 bases map to TRBD2. J gave up 6 bases and V 7 bases, and 3 bases lay outside the gene matches. The germline CDR1 and CDR2 sequences are MGHRA and YSYEKL. The CDR3 sequence is 14 residues long. The CDR3 loop is CASTTSGGANEQFF. The CDR3 region has the DNA TGCGCCAGCACCACTAGCGGGGGGGCCAATGAGCAGTTCTTC.

This rearrangement joins TRBV3-1 to TRBJ1-1, with TRBD1 identical over 7 bases. The CDR3 is 15 amino acids. Germline CDR1 reads LGHDT; CDR2 reads YNNKEL (reference sequence). V trimming: 4 bases; J trimming: 3 bases; junction bases outside the gene matches: 8. CDR3 bases: TGTGCCAGCAGCCTGCGGACAGGAGGGGACACTGAAGCTTTCTTT. Translating gives CASSLRTGGDTEAFF.

This rearrangement joins TRBV4-1 to TRBJ2-1; tentative D call: TRBD2 (6 bases). The V gene lost 3 bases and the J gene lost 4 bases, with 16 bases spanning the gap. CDR1 and CDR2 (germline): MGHRA, YSYEKL. This CDR3 comprises 16 residues. The DNA of the CDR3 is TGCGCCAGCAGCCAGGCGTTGGCGGGGCGTTACAATGAGCAGTTCTTC. Translation: CASSQALAGRYNEQFF.

This clonotype has a handful of counts. This rearrangement joins TRBV6-5 to TRBJ1-1; D is undetermined. V lost 5 bases and J lost 0, with 7 bases in between. Germline CDR1 MNHEY, CDR2 SVGAGI. The CDR3 is 13 amino acids. The CDR3 spells CASSDGMNTEAFF. The DNA for the CDR3 is TGTGCCAGCAGTGACGGCATGAACACTGAAGCTTTCTTT.

There are many counts of this clonotype. V is TRBV4-1 and J is TRBJ2-3; D ambiguous. Germline CDR1 MGHRA, CDR2 YSYEKL. The CDR3 spans 15 residues. V gave up 0 bases and J gave up 4 bases, with 11 bases separating them. In nucleotides, the CDR3 is TGCGCCAGCAGCCAAGAGGGCTTGGGCGCAGATACGCAGTATTTT. Translating gives CASSQEGLGADTQYF.

This clonotype was seen a handful of times. The chain recombines TRBV5-1 with TRBJ2-7, with D perhaps TRBD2 (5 bases). V was shortened by 0 bases and J by 4 bases, with 14 bases between the two germline ends. This CDR3 is built from 15 residues. Germline lookup yields CDR1 SGHRS and CDR2 YFSETQ. The CDR3, as DNA: TGCGCCAGCAGCTTGGGTCCGGGTGAGGGATACGAGCAGTACTTC. Residues: CASSLGPGEGYEQYF.

The chain carries TRBV15 and TRBJ1-1; D is uncertain. V shed 1 base and J shed 0 bases, with 12 bases lying between them. In germline, CDR1 is LNHNV, CDR2 YYDKDF (reference sequence). This CDR3 spans 16 amino acids. The CDR3 loop is CATSRVPEEVNTEAFF. For the CDR3, the DNA is TGTGCCACCAGCAGAGTCCCCGAAGAGGTGAACACTGAAGCTTTCTTT.

The V call is TRBV6-1, the J call TRBJ1-5; TRBD1 matches at 10 bases. V was pared by 6 bases and J by 7 bases, with 9 bases of the junction left unmatched. CDR3 length: 15 residues. Germline V gene data show CDR1 as MNHNS and CDR2 as SASEGT. CDR3 amino acids: CASRAGTGVLQPQHF. In nucleotides, the CDR3 is TGTGCCAGCAGGGCCGGGACAGGGGTTTTGCAGCCCCAGCATTTT.

This clonotype has a single count. This sequence joins TRBV27 and TRBJ1-1; D ambiguous. Germline V CDR1 and CDR2: MNHEY, SMNVEV (reference sequence). The CDR3 sequence is 16 residues long. V was cut by 5 bases and J by 0 bases, with 16 bases left in between. The CDR3 loop reads CASSLRRYRMNTEAFF. CDR3 in DNA: TGTGCCAGCAGTCTCCGACGGTATCGCATGAACACTGAAGCTTTCTTT.